The 32 T cell receptor beta chains presented below share a single source sample, sequenced in a study of CD8+CD57+ T cells in acquired aplastic anemia. The use of genomic DNA as template underpinned the TCR beta VDJ and CDR3 profiling. TCRdb processed the reads anew with MiXCR; each CDR3 protein has one entry. The data contain about 170,000 distinct CDR3 sequences, 55% to 75% of them singletons. Material for sequencing was sorted CD4+, CD8+, or CD8+CD57+ T cells (not recorded which) from PBMCs. All receptors derive from a human donor in good health.

This chain links TRBV28 with TRBJ1-6; D is perhaps TRBD1 (6 bases). V was clipped by 5 bases and J by 6 bases, with 23 bases between them. Germline V lookup: CDR1 MDHEN, CDR2 SYDVKM. This CDR3 is 18 amino acids long. CDR3 protein: CASSPQGRASLRNSPLHF. The CDR3 DNA sequence: TGTGCCAGCAGTCCCCAGGGGAGAGCTTCCCTCCGTAATTCACCCCTCCACTTT.

Notes on this clonotype: Because the CDR3 is missing its conserved closing phenylalanine or tryptophan, this is likely a read error. The chain has TRBV24-1 and TRBJ2-3; D uncertain. CDR3 length: 12 amino acids. Per the germline V gene, CDR1 is KGHDR and CDR2 is SFDVKD. The germline V and J ends were trimmed by 9 bases and 0 bases, with 6 bases remaining between them. CDR3 sequence (DNA): TGTGCCACCGGGCAGAGCACAGATACGCAGTATCTT. Residues: CATGQSTDTQYL.

The genes are TRBV27 and TRBJ2-7; D might be TRBD1 (6 bases). The germline gives CDR1 MNHEY, CDR2 SMNVEV (reference sequence). The length of the CDR3 is 13 residues. Trimming removed 3 bases from V and 5 bases from J, with 11 bases in between. The CDR3 region is CASSLGRGHEQYF. The CDR3 nucleotides are TGTGCCAGCAGTTTGGGCAGGGGACACGAGCAGTACTTC.

The chain links TRBV5-6 to TRBJ1-2; 7 nucleotides align to TRBD1. This CDR3 region has 12 residues. V was pared by 5 bases and J by 10 bases, with 8 bases of the junction left unmatched. Germline CDR1 and CDR2: SGHDT and YYEEEE. The CDR3 loop reads CASRRDSRDYTF. The DNA for the CDR3 is TGTGCCAGCAGGCGGGACAGCCGCGACTACACCTTC.

The CDR3 DNA reads as TGTGCCAGTAGTATCCTTAGCGGGGGGCTATACAATGAGCAGTTCTTC. Translation gives CASSILSGGLYNEQFF. V gene TRBV19 combines with J gene TRBJ2-1, with 10 bases lining up with TRBD2. Germline loops: CDR1 LNHDA, CDR2 SQIVND (reference sequence). V dropped 3 bases and J dropped 4; count of bases not matched to a gene: 6. This CDR3 is built from 16 residues.

This clonotype was observed a handful of times. The chain combines TRBV2 with TRBJ2-5, with a tentative D call TRBD1 (6 bases). Germline CDR1 SNHLY, CDR2 FYNNEI. With 5 bases removed from V and 2 bases from J, the gap between germline ends came to 9 bases. This CDR3 has 13 amino acids. CDR3 sequence: CASSYRAQETQYF. CDR3 coding DNA: TGTGCCAGCAGTTACAGGGCTCAAGAGACCCAGTACTTC.

The CDR3 bases are TGTGCCATCAGTGACGTACGTGGAGGGGTCTATGGCTACACCTTC. Its protein product is CAISDVRGGVYGYTF. The chain has TRBV10-3 and TRBJ1-2, with a possible D match to TRBD1 (5 bases). Per the germline V gene, CDR1 is ENHRY and CDR2 is SYGVKD. The CDR3 is made up of 15 amino acids. Trimming removed 3 bases at V and 4 bases at J, with 15 bases between.

This clonotype has only a few counts. The chain joins TRBV20-1 to TRBJ1-6; perhaps TRBD1 as D (5 bases). This CDR3 has 15 residues. Looked up from germline, CDR1 is DFQATT and CDR2 is SNEGSKA (reference sequence). Trimming removed 0 bases from V and 8 bases from J, with 14 bases in between. CDR3 nucleotides: TGCAGTGCTAGAGATCAACGTGGGGGGGATTCACCCCTCCACTTT. Translated, it gives CSARDQRGGDSPLHF.

The CDR3 sequence: CASSGPGLQETQYF. The CDR3, as DNA: TGTGCCAGCAGCGGTCCCGGACTCCAAGAGACCCAGTACTTC. The chain recombines TRBV9 with TRBJ2-5, with D perhaps TRBD2 (5 bases). The germline CDR1 and CDR2 sequences are SGDLS and YYNGEE. This CDR3 contains 14 residues. Between the trimmed V and J ends, which lost 3 bases and 1 base, there was a span of 10 bases. The full variable domain, completed using reference TRBV9 and TRBJ2-5, is DSGVTQTPKHLITATGQRVTLRCSPRSGDLSVYWYQQSLDQGLQFLIQYYNGEERAKGNILERFSAQQFPDLHSELNLSSLELGDSALYFCASSGPGLQETQYFGPGTRLLVL.

Points on this clonotype: A read error may produce the germline difference seen at one junction end. The chain links TRBV5-8 to TRBJ1-1; D is uncertain. Germline V gene lookup returns CDR1 SGHTS and CDR2 YDEGEE. This CDR3 region has 11 residues. CDR3 amino acids: CASGLLTLTFF. CDR3 nucleotides: TGTGCCAGCGGCTTGTTGACACTTACCTTCTTT.

This clonotype was recorded at least ten times. CDR3 coding DNA: TGTGCCAGCAGGGGGGGACAGGGCGGGGGCCACACTGAAGCTTTCTTT. Protein: CASRGGQGGGHTEAFF. V is TRBV2 and J is TRBJ1-1; 9 nucleotides line up with TRBD1. After removal of 6 bases from V and 3 bases from J, the junction contained 11 bases not matched to a gene. CDR1 is SNHLY, CDR2 FYNNEI, per germline. The CDR3 length is 16 residues.

This chain connects TRBV7-2 to TRBJ1-6; D ambiguous. The germline CDR1 and CDR2 sequences are SGHTA and FQGNSA. This CDR3 is built from 14 residues. V lost 3 bases, J lost 10 bases, and 13 bases lay in between. CDR3 region: CASSFEPGLSPLHF. The CDR3 coding sequence is TGTGCCAGCAGCTTTGAACCAGGACTATCACCCCTCCACTTT.

This clonotype was recorded once. The CDR3 reads CATSRDTGVGGYTF. In nucleotides, the CDR3 is TGTGCCACCAGCAGAGATACGGGGGTTGGTGGCTACACCTTC. The rearrangement uses TRBV15 and TRBJ1-2, with D tentatively TRBD1 (5 bases). Trimming took off 0 bases at V and 7 bases at J, with 12 bases between the two ends. Germline V lookup: CDR1 LNHNV, CDR2 YYDKDF (reference sequence). This CDR3 is built from 14 residues.

The chain employs TRBV2 and TRBJ2-7; weak D call: TRBD2 (6 bases). The CDR3 sequence is 15 residues long. CDR1 SNHLY and CDR2 FYNNEI come from the germline V gene. The V and J ends lost 5 bases and 1 base respectively, with 15 bases between them. The CDR3 reads CASSLGGSNSYEQYF. CDR3 coding DNA: TGTGCCAGCAGTTTGGGAGGCAGTAATTCCTACGAGCAGTACTTC. The full variable domain, rest sourced from reference TRBV2 and TRBJ2-7, is EPEVTQTPSHQVTQMGQEVILRCVPISNHLYFYWYRQILGQKVEFLVSFYNNEISEKSEIFDDQFSVERPDGSNFTLKIRSTKLEDSAMYFCASSLGGSNSYEQYFGPGTRLTVT.

V usage is TRBV9 and J usage is TRBJ1-1, with D uncertain. This CDR3 contains 13 residues. Germline assignment: CDR1 SGDLS and CDR2 YYNGEE. V shed 2 bases and J shed 3 bases, with 8 bases lying between them. The CDR3 spells CASSVTADTEAFF. The DNA for the CDR3 is TGTGCCAGCAGCGTGACGGCAGACACTGAAGCTTTCTTT.

This clonotype was seen at least ten times. This chain uses TRBV2 with TRBJ2-5; TRBD2 matches 8 bases. The J segment lost 0 bases and the V segment lost 11 bases, leaving 8 bases of the junction unmatched. Germline V gives CDR1 SNHLY, CDR2 FYNNEI. The length of the CDR3 is 14 residues. The CDR3 region is CAVNREGHQETQYF. The CDR3 nucleotides are TGTGCCGTCAATCGGGAGGGACACCAAGAGACCCAGTACTTC.

This clonotype was detected once. The chain links TRBV20-1 to TRBJ1-1; D perhaps matches TRBD1 (6 bases). Germline CDR1 and CDR2: DFQATT and SNEGSKA (reference sequence). Trimming shortened V by 5 bases and J by 1 base, and 8 bases separated the two germline ends. The CDR3 extends over 12 amino acids. The CDR3 loop is CSAAGQNTEAFF. Here the CDR3 DNA reads TGCAGTGCTGCGGGACAGAACACTGAAGCTTTCTTT.

A remark on this clonotype: Likely a read error: the CDR3 ends without its conserved phenylalanine or tryptophan. The genes are TRBV24-1 and TRBJ2-1, with 11 positions matching TRBD2. The germline V gene has CDR1 KGHDR and CDR2 SFDVKD. The CDR3 consists of 13 residues. V shed 10 bases and J 3 bases; nucleotides not matched to a gene: 1. The CDR3 region has the DNA TGTGCCACGGGGACTAGCGGCTACAATGAGCAGTTCCTC. It specifies CATGTSGYNEQFL.

The chain joins TRBV7-9 to TRBJ2-3; D could derive from TRBD1 or TRBD2 (5 bases each). V was shortened by 5 bases and J by 1 base, with 13 bases between the two germline ends. In germline, CDR1 is SEHNR, CDR2 FQNEAQ (reference sequence). This CDR3 is 15 amino acids long. The CDR3 DNA follows: TGTGCCAGCAGCGTCATGCAGGGAGGCACAGATACGCAGTATTTT. It translates to CASSVMQGGTDTQYF.

This clonotype has a handful of counts. The V and J genes are TRBV7-9 and TRBJ2-7; D unresolved. This CDR3 has 13 residues. V was pared by 5 bases and J by 7 bases, with 15 bases between. Looked up from germline, CDR1 is SEHNR and CDR2 is FQNEAQ (reference sequence). The DNA of the CDR3 is TGTGCCAGCAGCCCCCCCTTGGTTGGTGAGCAGTACTTC. Amino acids: CASSPPLVGEQYF. The whole variable domain, filled in from reference TRBV7-9 and TRBJ2-7, reads DTGVSQNPRHKITKRGQNVTFRCDPISEHNRLYWYRQTLGQGPEFLTYFQNEAQLEKSRLLSDRFSAERPKGSFSTLEIQRTEQGDSAMYLCASSPPLVGEQYFGPGTRLTVT.

The chain is built from TRBV7-2 and TRBJ1-2; 8 bases match TRBD1. After removal of 4 bases from V and 6 bases from J, the junction contained 7 bases not matched to a gene. CDR1 and CDR2 (germline): SGHTA, FQGNSA. This CDR3 spans 14 amino acids. The CDR3 DNA reads as TGTGCCAGCAGCTACTTGCCGACAGGGGATGGCTACACCTTC. Translation gives CASSYLPTGDGYTF.

This clonotype was found many times. The chain combines TRBV14 with TRBJ2-7; possibly TRBD2 for D (5 bases). The germline V gene has CDR1 SGHDN and CDR2 FVKESK. This CDR3 spans 15 amino acids. V gave up 1 base and J gave up 0 bases, with 10 bases separating them. CDR3 in amino acids: CASSQGRAVSYEQYF. CDR3 nucleotide sequence: TGTGCCAGCAGCCAAGGGCGGGCTGTCTCCTACGAGCAGTACTTC.

This chain uses TRBV19 with TRBJ2-5, with 9 bases fitting TRBD1. Germline V lookup: CDR1 LNHDA, CDR2 SQIVND (reference sequence). V lost 8 bases and J lost 5; bases outside the gene matches: 9. This CDR3 contains 14 residues. CDR3 coding DNA: TGTGCCAGTCGGACCGGGACAGGGCATGAGACCCAGTACTTC. Its translation is CASRTGTGHETQYF. Using reference TRBV19 and TRBJ2-5 for the parts outside the CDR3, the full variable domain is DGGITQSPKYLFRKEGQNVTLSCEQNLNHDAMYWYRQDPGQGLRLIYYSQIVNDFQKGDIAEGYSVSREKKESFPLTVTSAQKNPTAFYLCASRTGTGHETQYFGPGTRLLVL.

The chain is built from TRBV10-1 and TRBJ2-3; D remains ambiguous. V was shortened by 8 bases and J by 2 bases, with 11 bases between the two germline ends. The germline V gene has CDR1 WNHNN and CDR2 SYGVQD (reference sequence). The CDR3 is 13 amino acids. The CDR3 sequence is CASSALPTDTQYF. The DNA of the CDR3 is TGCGCCAGCTCAGCCCTACCCACAGATACGCAGTATTTT.

The chain uses TRBV7-2 and TRBJ1-1; D uncertain. Germline assignment: CDR1 SGHTA and CDR2 FQGNSA. The CDR3 has 13 residues. V shed 3 bases and J shed 5 bases, with 10 bases lying between them. The CDR3 DNA reads as TGTGCCAGCAGCTTTAGGAGAGGGACTGAAGCTTTCTTT. As protein: CASSFRRGTEAFF.

The chain recombines TRBV29-1 with TRBJ1-1; the match to TRBD1 covers 10 bases. The CDR3 runs to 16 residues. Germline CDR1 SQVTM, CDR2 ANQGSEA. With 7 bases clipped from V and 5 bases from J, the junction kept 16 bases outside the gene matches. In DNA, the CDR3 is TGCAGCGCCATGGCTCGGGACAGGGGAATTGGTACTGAAGCTTTCTTT. This gives the protein CSAMARDRGIGTEAFF.

The chain couples TRBV27 to TRBJ2-7; no firm D call. Trimming took 8 bases from V and 0 from J, leaving 8 bases between them. The CDR3 length is 12 residues. In germline, CDR1 is MNHEY, CDR2 SMNVEV (reference sequence). The CDR3 loop reads CASGFHSYEQYF. As DNA, the CDR3 is TGTGCCAGCGGGTTTCACTCCTACGAGCAGTACTTC.

This clonotype is medium-sized (0.01 to 0.1%) in the sample. The chain joins TRBV10-3 to TRBJ2-7; a weak D match, TRBD2 (6 bases). CDR1 is ENHRY, CDR2 SYGVKD, per germline. This CDR3 has 15 amino acids. V shed 2 bases and J shed 4 bases, with 15 bases lying between them. CDR3 nucleotides: TGTGCCATCAGTGAGGGTTCGGGAGCATTTTACGAGCAGTACTTC. Encoded protein: CAISEGSGAFYEQYF.

The table lists this clonotype with many counts. The V call is TRBV9, the J call TRBJ2-2, with 8 nucleotides matching TRBD2. The germline V gene encodes CDR1 SGDLS and CDR2 YYNGEE. The CDR3 spans 15 residues. The ends lost 3 bases at V and 5 bases at J; junction bases unmatched: 6. CDR3 sequence (DNA): TGTGCCAGCAGCGGGGCGGGAGGCTGGACCGGGGAGCTGTTTTTT. It encodes CASSGAGGWTGELFF.

The genes are TRBV5-5 and TRBJ2-7; D is unresolved. Germline loops: CDR1 SGHKS, CDR2 YYEKEE (reference sequence). This CDR3 comprises 14 residues. Trimming shortened V by 0 bases and J by 7 bases, and 14 bases separated the two germline ends. This CDR3 is CASSLGPVGGEQYF. CDR3 nucleotides: TGTGCCAGCAGCTTGGGGCCCGTAGGTGGGGAGCAGTACTTC.

The CDR3 protein is CASSVIKDRKETQYF. The CDR3 coding sequence is TGCGCCAGCAGTGTAATTAAGGACAGAAAAGAGACCCAGTACTTC. The chain recombines TRBV10-1 with TRBJ2-5; tentatively, D is TRBD1 (6 bases). Germline-derived CDR1 and CDR2 are WNHNN and SYGVQD (reference sequence). V lost 4 bases and J 3 bases, leaving 15 bases between the germline ends. There are 15 residues in the CDR3.

This clonotype appeared a few times. The V call is TRBV7-2, the J call TRBJ2-5; no clear D. The CDR3 is 14 residues long. Germline V gene data show CDR1 as SGHTA and CDR2 as FQGNSA. Trimming pared 5 bases from V and 0 bases from J, leaving 10 bases between. The CDR3 protein is CASSTAGYQETQYF. In nucleotides, the CDR3 is TGTGCCAGCAGCACTGCCGGGTACCAAGAGACCCAGTACTTC.